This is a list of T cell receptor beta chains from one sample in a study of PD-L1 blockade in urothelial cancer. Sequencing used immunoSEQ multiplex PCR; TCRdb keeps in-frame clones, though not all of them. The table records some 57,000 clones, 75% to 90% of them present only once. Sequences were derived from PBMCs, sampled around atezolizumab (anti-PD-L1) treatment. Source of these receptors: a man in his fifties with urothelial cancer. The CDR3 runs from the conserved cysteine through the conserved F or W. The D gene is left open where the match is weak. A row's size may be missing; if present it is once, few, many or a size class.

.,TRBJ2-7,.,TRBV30,CAWSVLVNEQYF,TGTGCCTGGAGTGTATTAGTCAACGAGCAGTACTTC
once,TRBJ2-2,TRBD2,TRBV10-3,CATKRGFLTGELFF,TGTGCCACGAAGCGGGGTTTTTTGACCGGGGAGCTGTTTTTT
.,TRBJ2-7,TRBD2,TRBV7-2,CASSSRTSLQYF,TGTGCCAGCAGCTCCCGGACTAGTTTGCAGTACTTC
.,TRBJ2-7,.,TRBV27,CASSLPSRAGFYEQYF,TGTGCCAGCAGTTTACCCAGCAGGGCAGGTTTTTACGAGCAGTACTTC
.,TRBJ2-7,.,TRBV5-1,CASSLTGGSPYEQYF,TGCGCCAGCAGCTTGACGGGTGGGAGCCCCTACGAGCAGTACTTC
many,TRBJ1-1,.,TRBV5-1,CASSLGVTEAFF,TGCGCCAGCAGCTTGGGAGTAACTGAGGCTTTCTTT
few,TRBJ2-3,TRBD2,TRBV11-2,CASSPPSGRKGDTQYF,TGTGCCAGCAGCCCTCCTAGCGGGAGGAAAGGAGATACGCAGTATTTT
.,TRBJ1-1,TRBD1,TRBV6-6,CASSPDRATEAFF,TGTGCCAGCAGCCCGGACAGGGCCACTGAAGCTTTCTTT
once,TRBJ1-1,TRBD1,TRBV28,CASSLGTVYGEAFF,TGTGCCAGCAGTCTGGGGACAGTGTATGGCGAAGCTTTCTTT
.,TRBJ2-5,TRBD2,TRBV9,CASSVIPGLAGEETQYF,TGTGCCAGCAGCGTTATACCGGGACTAGCGGGAGAAGAGACCCAGTACTTC
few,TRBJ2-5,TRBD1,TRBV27,CASSLSRQGRETQYF,TGTGCCAGCAGTTTGTCTCGACAGGGACGGGAGACCCAGTACTTC
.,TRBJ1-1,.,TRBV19,CASYSRRSMNTEAFF,TGTGCCTCCTATAGTCGACGGAGCATGAACACTGAAGCTTTCTTT
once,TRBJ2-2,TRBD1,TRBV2,CASSEVGQGIGELFF,TGTGCCAGCAGTGAAGTAGGACAGGGGATTGGGGAGCTGTTTTTT
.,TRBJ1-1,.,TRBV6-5,CASSYSPVNTEAFF,TGTGCCAGCAGTTACTCTCCGGTGAACACTGAAGCTTTCTTT
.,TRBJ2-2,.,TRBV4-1,CASSQDRGTGELFF,TGCGCCAGCAGCCAAGACCGGGGGACCGGGGAGCTGTTTTTT
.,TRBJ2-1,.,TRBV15,CATSRDIGDNEQFF,TGTGCCACCAGCAGAGATATCGGGGACAATGAGCAGTTCTTC
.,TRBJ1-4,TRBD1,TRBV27,CASRSTGGNEKLFF,TGTGCCAGCAGGTCCACAGGGGGTAATGAAAAACTGTTTTTT
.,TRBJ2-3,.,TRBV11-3,CASSAHRGTDTQYF,TGTGCCAGCAGCGCCCACCGGGGAACAGATACGCAGTATTTT
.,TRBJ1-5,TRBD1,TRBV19,CASSPPGGAEQPQHF,TGTGCCAGTAGTCCCCCAGGGGGCGCGGAACAGCCCCAGCATTTT
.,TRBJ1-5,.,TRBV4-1,CASSQGFIGNQPQHF,TGCGCCAGCAGCCAAGGCTTCATAGGCAATCAGCCCCAGCATTTT
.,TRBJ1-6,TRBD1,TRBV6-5,CASQGVSGSPLHF,TGTGCCAGCCAGGGGGTGAGTGGTTCACCCCTCCACTTT
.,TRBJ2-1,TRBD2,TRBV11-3,CASSSGLAGGGNEQFF,TGTGCCAGCAGCTCCGGACTAGCGGGGGGGGGTAATGAGCAGTTCTTC
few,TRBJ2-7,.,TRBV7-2,CASTISDPPYEQYF,TGTGCCAGCACTATTAGCGATCCTCCCTACGAGCAGTACTTC
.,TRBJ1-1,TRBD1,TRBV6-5,CASNRRTGNTEAFF,TGTGCCAGCAACCGAAGGACAGGGAACACTGAAGCTTTCTTT
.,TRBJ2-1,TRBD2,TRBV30,CAWTRRGDEQFF,TGTGCCTGGACTAGACGGGGGGATGAGCAGTTCTTC
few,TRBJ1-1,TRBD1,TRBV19,CASSPTGTGTRNTEAFF,TGTGCCAGTAGCCCAACCGGGACAGGGACACGGAACACTGAAGCTTTCTTT
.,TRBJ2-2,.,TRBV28,CASRSGNTGELFF,TGTGCCAGCAGATCAGGAAACACCGGGGAGCTGTTTTTT
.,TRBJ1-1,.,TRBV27,CASSLRSPLQGTEAFF,TGTGCCAGCAGTTTAAGAAGCCCATTACAGGGTACTGAAGCTTTCTTT
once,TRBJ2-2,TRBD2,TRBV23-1,CASSAWGGRTGELFF,TGCGCCAGCTCTGCCTGGGGGGGACGGACCGGGGAGCTGTTTTTT
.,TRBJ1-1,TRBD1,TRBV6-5,CASSYSGQGNTEAFF,TGTGCCAGCAGTTACTCGGGACAGGGGAACACTGAAGCTTTCTTT
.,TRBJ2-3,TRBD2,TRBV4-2,CASSELSGRGTSDTQYF,TGTGCCAGCAGCGAGCTGAGCGGGAGAGGTACATCAGATACGCAGTATTTT
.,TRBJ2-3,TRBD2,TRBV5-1,CASSPGLAGGTDTQYF,TGCGCCAGCAGCCCGGGACTAGCGGGGGGGACAGATACGCAGTATTTT
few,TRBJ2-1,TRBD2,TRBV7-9,CASSSPASRGGLYEQFF,TGTGCCAGCAGTTCCCCGGCGAGTCGGGGGGGCCTCTATGAGCAGTTCTTC
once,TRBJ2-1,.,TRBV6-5,CASSYGSDEQFF,TGTGCCAGCAGTTACGGTAGTGATGAGCAGTTCTTC
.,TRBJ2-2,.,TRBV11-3,CASSLAPYTGELFF,TGTGCCAGCAGCTTAGCCCCTTACACCGGGGAGCTGTTTTTT
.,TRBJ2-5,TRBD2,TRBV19,CASSMELAYQGTQYF,TGTGCCAGTAGTATGGAACTAGCGTATCAAGGGACCCAGTACTTC
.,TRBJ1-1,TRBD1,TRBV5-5,CASSIRTGGMTEAFF,TGTGCCAGCAGCATCCGGACAGGGGGCATGACTGAAGCTTTCTTT
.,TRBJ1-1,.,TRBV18,CASSPLRQFTEAFF,TGTGCCAGCTCACCACTTAGACAGTTCACTGAAGCTTTCTTT